Listed here are 14 T cell receptor beta chains from one sample, sequenced in a study of CD8 T cells in Susac syndrome. Random hexamers were used to reverse transcribe an amount of roughly 0.45 to 1 ug RNA. TCRdb used MiXCR to reprocess the immunoSEQ multiplex PCR reads, holding one entry per CDR3 protein. Of roughly 89,000 distinct CDR3 sequences listed, around 96% were seen once; the top ten hold approximately 0.57%. Sequencing was performed on CD8+ T cells from PBMCs. The source of these receptors is a human donor with Susac syndrome.

The chain links TRBV29-1 to TRBJ2-7; possibly TRBD1 for D (6 bases). Germline CDR1 is SQVTM and CDR2 is ANQGSEA. This CDR3 spans 12 amino acids. Trimming pared 8 bases from V and 3 bases from J, leaving 14 bases between. Here the CDR3 DNA reads TGCAGCTACAGGGTAGGGAACTACGAGCAGTACTTC. Translated: CSYRVGNYEQYF.

This rearrangement joins TRBV20-1 to TRBJ2-1; unclear D gene. The germline V and J ends were trimmed by 5 bases and 0 bases, with 8 bases remaining between them. The CDR3 length is 13 residues. Germline V gene data show CDR1 as DFQATT and CDR2 as SNEGSKA (reference sequence). CDR3 bases: TGCAGTGCTCTCCTGGGCTCCTACAATGAGCAGTTCTTC. Residues: CSALLGSYNEQFF.

This clonotype was seen a single time. J is TRBJ2-7 and V is TRBV29-1, with 11 bases fitting TRBD2. The trim removed 1 base at V and 0 bases at J, leaving 20 bases unmatched. CDR1 and CDR2 from the germline V gene are SQVTM and ANQGSEA. The CDR3 is 21 residues long. In nucleotides, the CDR3 is TGCAGCGTTGAAGGTTGGGCCGTTCCGACTAGCGGGGCCTCCAGCTCCTACGAGCAGTACTTC. The encoded protein is CSVEGWAVPTSGASSSYEQYF.

The chain combines TRBV15 with TRBJ2-6; D unclear. Germline CDR1 and CDR2: LNHNV and YYDKDF (reference sequence). The V and J ends lost 3 bases and 0 bases respectively, with 6 bases between them. CDR3 length: 15 amino acids. The CDR3 DNA is TGTGCCACCAGCAGTGGTGACTCTGGGGCCAACGTCCTGACTTTC. It yields the protein CATSSGDSGANVLTF.

This chain uses TRBV7-9 with TRBJ1-1, with D tentatively TRBD1 (5 bases). Deletions cut 3 bases from V and 1 base from J, with 12 bases between. Germline assignment: CDR1 SEHNR and CDR2 FQNEAQ (reference sequence). This CDR3 contains 15 residues. The CDR3 spells CASSFPGTGNTEAFF. The CDR3 region has the DNA TGTGCCAGCAGCTTCCCCGGGACCGGGAACACTGAAGCTTTCTTT.

By sample share, this clonotype is medium-sized (0.01 to 0.1%). This chain links TRBV28 with TRBJ2-1; possible D gene TRBD2, 5 bases. Trimming cost V 5 bases and J 5 bases, with 13 bases left between them. This CDR3 is built from 14 residues. The germline V gene has CDR1 MDHEN and CDR2 SYDVKM. The CDR3 here is CASSPLDSNNEQFF. The DNA for the CDR3 is TGTGCCAGCAGTCCCCTGGACTCGAACAATGAGCAGTTCTTC.

The rearrangement links TRBV18 to TRBJ1-1; TRBD1 might be the D (5 bases). Trimming removed 3 bases from V and 1 base from J, with 15 bases in between. This CDR3 region has 16 residues. The germline gives CDR1 KGHSH, CDR2 LQKENI. CDR3 DNA sequence: TGTGCCAGCTCACCTCTCCTCCAGGGCGGGAACACTGAAGCTTTCTTT. Translated, it gives CASSPLLQGGNTEAFF.

This CDR3 reads CASSSGALGYGYTF. CDR3 bases: TGCGCCAGCAGTTCAGGGGCCCTCGGGTATGGCTACACCTTC. The rearrangement uses TRBV4-1 and TRBJ1-2; possibly TRBD1 for D (6 bases). The CDR3 is 14 residues long. The V and J ends lost 6 bases and 5 bases respectively, with 16 bases between them. CDR1 is MGHRA and CDR2 is YSYEKL in the germline V gene.

A single count supports this clonotype. The chain combines TRBV14 with TRBJ2-5; perhaps TRBD1 as D (5 bases). The germline CDR1 and CDR2 sequences are SGHDN and FVKESK. V lost 4 bases and J lost 5, with 14 bases in between. CDR3 size: 14 residues. The CDR3 DNA reads TGTGCCAGCAGCCGGTCGTGGGGCGAGGAGACCCAGTACTTC. It translates to CASSRSWGEETQYF.

This clonotype showed up just a few times. The rearrangement joins TRBV4-1 to TRBJ1-2; unclear D gene. The V end lost 0 bases, the J end lost 2 bases, and 10 bases lay between the germline ends. Germline V gene data show CDR1 as MGHRA and CDR2 as YSYEKL. The length of the CDR3 is 15 residues. The CDR3 reads CASSQESETNYGYTF. The CDR3 DNA follows: TGCGCCAGCAGCCAAGAGTCCGAGACCAACTATGGCTACACCTTC.

This chain joins TRBV7-2 and TRBJ2-3; either TRBD1 or TRBD2 may fit D (5 bases each). This CDR3 has 15 residues. CDR1 and CDR2 (germline): SGHTA, FQGNSA. V was cut by 5 bases and J by 0 bases, with 12 bases left in between. The chain's CDR3 is CASSRRDGSTDTQYF. The CDR3 bases are TGTGCCAGCAGCCGCCGGGACGGTAGCACAGATACGCAGTATTTT. The full variable domain, completed using reference TRBV7-2 and TRBJ2-3, is GAGVSQSPSNKVTEKGKDVELRCDPISGHTALYWYRQSLGQGLEFLIYFQGNSAPDKSGLPSDRFSAERTGGSVSTLTIQRTQQEDSAVYLCASSRRDGSTDTQYFGPGTRLTVL.

V gene TRBV2 combines with J gene TRBJ2-5, with 10 bases aligning to TRBD1. The CDR3 loop spans 19 amino acids. V lost 1 base to trimming and J lost 4 bases; unmatched junction nucleotides: 15. Per the germline V gene, CDR1 is SNHLY and CDR2 is FYNNEI. The CDR3 DNA reads as TGTGCCAGCAGTGAAGGGTCGACGGGTCGACAGGGGGCTGGAGAGACCCAGTACTTC. Translation gives CASSEGSTGRQGAGETQYF.

In its sample, this clonotype was seen once. The rearrangement links TRBV7-2 to TRBJ2-4; weak D call: TRBD1 (5 bases). Germline CDR1 SGHTA, CDR2 FQGNSA. The CDR3 consists of 17 residues. V lost 1 base to trimming and J lost 0 bases, with 13 bases between them. The chain's CDR3 is CASSLVQAPIAKNIQYF. As DNA, the CDR3 is TGTGCCAGCAGCTTAGTACAGGCTCCTATAGCCAAAAACATTCAGTACTTC.

The chain is built from TRBV6-2 or TRBV6-3 and TRBJ2-7, with D hard to call. V lost 2 bases to trimming and J lost 6 bases, with 8 bases between them. From germline, CDR1 is MNHEY and CDR2 SVGEGT. The CDR3 totals 12 residues. CDR3 loop: CASSYVGSEQYF. DNA of the CDR3: TGTGCCAGCAGTTACGTTGGCTCCGAGCAGTACTTC.